The following is a T cell receptor (beta chain) sequence with its context. No antigen is known for it. This entry comes from a study of T cells in Graves' hyperthyroidism and ophthalmopathy. Broader study findings: Ophthalmopathy, as predicted by the model, came a median approximately 5.9 months after the prediction.

Regions amplified from RNA transcripts were the TCR beta CDR3 regions. RT-PCR in the first round (using the HTBI primer set) targeted the TCR CDR3. TCRdb independently ran MiXCR on the multiplex PCR reads; one entry per CDR3 protein. The table lists about 290,000 distinct CDR3 sequences, 10% to 15% of them singletons. Diagnosis rested on symptoms, serum thyroxine and TRAb, thyroid ultrasound, and orbital computed tomography. This blood was taken when hyperthyroidism was first diagnosed, before any ophthalmopathy symptoms existed. It was approximately 9.4 ml of fresh peripheral blood that supplied the PBMCs. CDR3 size: 17 residues. Germline CDR1 and CDR2: SGHVS and FNYEAQ. V gave up 5 bases and J gave up 5 bases; unmatched junction bases: 13.

Sequencing was performed on blood. The sequence derives from a woman aged 25-40 years with Graves' hyperthyroidism that later progressed to Graves' ophthalmopathy. The chain is built from TRBV7-6 and TRBJ2-7; TRBD2 matches 12 bases. The CDR3 is CASSLGLAGPAKNEQYF. DNA of the CDR3: TGTGCCAGCAGCCTGGGACTAGCGGGCCCAGCAAAGAACGAGCAGTACTTC.